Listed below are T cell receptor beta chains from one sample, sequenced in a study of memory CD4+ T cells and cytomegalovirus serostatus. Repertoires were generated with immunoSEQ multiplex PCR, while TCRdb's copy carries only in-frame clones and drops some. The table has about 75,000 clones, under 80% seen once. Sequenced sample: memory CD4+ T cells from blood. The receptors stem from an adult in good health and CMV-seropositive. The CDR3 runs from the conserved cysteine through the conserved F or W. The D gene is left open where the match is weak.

CDR3 DNA: TGTGCCAGCAGCGTAGGAGGGGGCGGTAATGAAAAACTGTTTTTT
CDR3 protein: CASSVGGGGNEKLFF
D gene: TRBD1
V gene: TRBV9
J gene: TRBJ1-4

CDR3 DNA: TGTGCCAGCAGCCCGGGGGGGGGCGATATCTATGGCTACACCTTC
CDR3 protein: CASSPGGGDIYGYTF
D gene: -
V gene: TRBV5-4
J gene: TRBJ1-2

CDR3 DNA: TGTGCCAGCAGCCATCCGGACAGGAGCGGGTCTGGTGGCTACACCTTC
CDR3 protein: CASSHPDRSGSGGYTF
D gene: TRBD1
V gene: TRBV5-4
J gene: TRBJ1-2

CDR3 DNA: TGCGCCAGCAGCCAAGGAGGGGCGTCGGGAAACACCATATATTTT
CDR3 protein: CASSQGGASGNTIYF
D gene: -
V gene: TRBV4-1
J gene: TRBJ1-3

CDR3 DNA: TGTGCCAGCAGCTTACAGGTTTCGGGACAGGGTGTCCTCCACTTT
CDR3 protein: CASSLQVSGQGVLHF
D gene: TRBD1
V gene: TRBV7-2
J gene: TRBJ1-6

CDR3 DNA: TGTGCCACTCAGGACAGCGAAATCCTAACTAATGAAAAACTGTTTTTT
CDR3 protein: CATQDSEILTNEKLFF
D gene: -
V gene: TRBV19
J gene: TRBJ1-4

CDR3 DNA: TGTGCTAGCAGCCCCGGACAGGGGTCTGAAGCTTTCTTT
CDR3 protein: CASSPGQGSEAFF
D gene: TRBD1
V gene: TRBV7-7
J gene: TRBJ1-1

CDR3 DNA: TGTGCCAGCAGCGTTTATGACAGCCATAATGAAAAACTGTTTTTT
CDR3 protein: CASSVYDSHNEKLFF
D gene: -
V gene: TRBV9
J gene: TRBJ1-4

CDR3 DNA: TGCGCCAGCAGCAACGGACAACCGATCAGCACAGATACGCAGTATTTT
CDR3 protein: CASSNGQPISTDTQYF
D gene: -
V gene: TRBV5-1
J gene: TRBJ2-3

CDR3 DNA: TGTGCCAGCAGTCCCCTCGCGGGCCCCACCACCGGGGAGCTGTTTTTT
CDR3 protein: CASSPLAGPTTGELFF
D gene: -
V gene: TRBV28
J gene: TRBJ2-2

CDR3 DNA: TGTGCCAGCAGCTTTGGGGAGCACACCGGGGAGCTGTTTTTT
CDR3 protein: CASSFGEHTGELFF
D gene: -
V gene: TRBV7-6
J gene: TRBJ2-2

CDR3 DNA: TGTGCCAGCAGGGGACAGGGGGCAGATACGCAGTATTTT
CDR3 protein: CASRGQGADTQYF
D gene: TRBD1
V gene: TRBV9
J gene: TRBJ2-3

CDR3 DNA: TGTGCCAGCAGCCAAGCGGGGCAGGGGTCCTACGAGCAGTACTTC
CDR3 protein: CASSQAGQGSYEQYF
D gene: -
V gene: TRBV4-2
J gene: TRBJ2-7